The 13 T cell receptor beta chains reported below all come from one sample, sequenced in a study of brain metastases from non-small cell lung cancer. The data were produced by immunoSEQ multiplex PCR, yet TCRdb's version contains in-frame clones alone and is incomplete. This table holds over a thousand clones, approximately 85% found once. Sequences were obtained from tissue from a brain metastasis. Source of these receptors: a donor at least 40 years old with non-small cell lung cancer.

This chain connects TRBV29-1 to TRBJ2-3; no clear D. V lost 2 bases, J lost 11 bases, and 17 bases lay in between. Germline assignment: CDR1 SQVTM and CDR2 ANQGSEA. The CDR3 has 13 amino acids. The CDR3 sequence is CSVELEARSLQYF. The CDR3, as DNA: TGCAGCGTTGAACTCGAGGCTAGAAGTTTGCAGTATTTT.

The rearrangement joins TRBV7-9 to TRBJ1-3; possible D gene TRBD1, 5 bases. Trimming removed 3 bases from V and 0 bases from J, with 15 bases in between. The CDR3 runs 17 residues. Germline CDR1 is SEHNR and CDR2 is FQNEAQ (reference sequence). The CDR3 bases are TGTGCCAGCAGCTTCTTTGGGACGGGCGGCTCTGGAAACACCATATATTTT. Protein sequence: CASSFFGTGGSGNTIYF.

The chain couples TRBV20-1 to TRBJ2-7, with TRBD2 identical over 9 bases. J was trimmed by 0 bases and V by 3 bases; bases with no gene match: 6. This CDR3 contains 15 residues. From germline, CDR1 is DFQATT and CDR2 SNEGSKA (reference sequence). CDR3 DNA sequence: TGCAGTGCTAGTTCGGCGGGAGGGAACTCCTACGAGCAGTACTTC. Its protein product is CSASSAGGNSYEQYF.

J is TRBJ2-1 and V is TRBV24-1, with 7 bases fitting TRBD2. The CDR3 runs 16 residues. After removal of 4 bases from V and 4 bases from J, the junction contained 9 bases not matched to a gene. CDR1 KGHDR and CDR2 SFDVKD come from the germline V gene. The CDR3: CATSDPTGGGYNEQFF. In nucleotides, the CDR3 is TGTGCCACCAGTGACCCAACCGGCGGGGGATACAATGAGCAGTTCTTC.

V usage is TRBV7-8 and J usage is TRBJ1-6; D uncertain. This CDR3 has 14 amino acids. Trimming stripped 5 bases from V and 7 bases from J, with 12 bases between. Germline V CDR1 and CDR2: SGHVS, FQNEAQ. CDR3 residues: CASSPMVANSPLHF. The CDR3 nucleotides are TGTGCCAGCAGCCCAATGGTGGCCAATTCACCCCTCCACTTT.

The chain uses TRBV6-2 or TRBV6-3 and TRBJ1-2; 7 bases match TRBD1. The germline CDR1 and CDR2 sequences are MNHEY and SVGEGT. CDR3 length: 13 residues. The V gene end was trimmed by 0 bases and the J gene end by 10 bases; junction bases not matched to a gene: 5. CDR3 sequence reads: CASSYSRQGNYTF. The CDR3 DNA reads as TGTGCCAGCAGTTACTCGAGACAGGGAAACTACACCTTC.

The V gene is TRBV3-1 (or the pseudogene TRBV3-2), the J gene TRBJ1-5, with 7 bases fitting TRBD1. J lost 4 bases, V lost 1 base, and 4 bases had no gene match. The CDR3 runs 15 residues. Germline CDR1 and CDR2: LGHDT and YNNKEL (reference sequence). The CDR3: CASSQGATGNQPQHF. In nucleotides, the CDR3 is TGTGCCAGCAGCCAAGGGGCGACAGGGAATCAGCCCCAGCATTTT.

This clone was detected only a few times. The chain couples TRBV7-7 to TRBJ2-5; the D gene is possibly TRBD1 (5 bases). Per the germline V gene, CDR1 is SSHAT and CDR2 is FNYEAQ (reference sequence). V was shortened by 5 bases and J by 2 bases, with 18 bases between the two germline ends. The CDR3 totals 16 residues. The CDR3 coding sequence is TGTGCCAGCAGCCAGGGCCGATTAATACAACAAGAGACCCAGTACTTC. Its translation: CASSQGRLIQQETQYF.

This rearrangement joins TRBV3-1 (or the pseudogene TRBV3-2) to TRBJ1-5, with D possibly matching TRBD1 (6 bases). CDR1 is LGHDT, CDR2 YNNKEL, per germline (reference sequence). The CDR3 consists of 17 residues. Trimming pared 1 base from V and 6 bases from J, leaving 19 bases between. CDR3 in DNA: TGTGCCAGCAGCCAAGGGGGGGCAGGGGACCAAGGTCAGCCCCAGCATTTT. Protein: CASSQGGAGDQGQPQHF.

The chain has TRBV28 and TRBJ1-2; 8 nucleotides match TRBD1. The germline gives CDR1 MDHEN, CDR2 SYDVKM. The V segment lost 7 bases and the J segment 5 bases; nucleotides outside the gene matches: 9. The CDR3 is made up of 14 amino acids. This CDR3 is CASITGTGIYGYTF. The DNA for the CDR3 is TGTGCCAGCATTACCGGGACAGGCATATATGGCTACACCTTC.

On this clone itself: One end of the junction is discordant with germline, which a read error may explain. The same CDR3 is also encoded by other DNA sequences in this sample. J is TRBJ2-7 and V is TRBV4-1; a weak D match, TRBD2 (6 bases). The CDR3 covers 15 residues. Germline V lookup: CDR1 MGHRA, CDR2 YSYEKL. CDR3: CASSQENGGSYEQYF. CDR3 bases: TGCGCTAGCAGCCAAGAAAATGGGGGGTCCTACGAGCAGTACTTC.

This sequence joins TRBV10-1 and TRBJ2-1; 10 bases are a match to TRBD2. This CDR3 is built from 16 residues. Trimming removed 6 bases from V and 4 bases from J; junction bases left unmatched: 9. Germline assignment: CDR1 WNHNN and CDR2 SYGVQD (reference sequence). The chain's CDR3 is CASRELAGVLYNEQFF. The CDR3 nucleotides are TGCGCCAGCAGGGAGCTAGCGGGAGTTCTTTACAATGAGCAGTTCTTC.

This chain links TRBV7-2 with TRBJ1-3; weak D call: TRBD1 (5 bases). Germline V gene lookup returns CDR1 SGHTA and CDR2 FQGNSA. Trimming pared 3 bases from V and 0 bases from J, leaving 12 bases between. This CDR3 has 16 residues. CDR3 amino acids: CASSFSGTYSGNTIYF. CDR3 bases: TGTGCCAGCAGCTTCTCAGGGACGTACTCTGGAAACACCATATATTTT.